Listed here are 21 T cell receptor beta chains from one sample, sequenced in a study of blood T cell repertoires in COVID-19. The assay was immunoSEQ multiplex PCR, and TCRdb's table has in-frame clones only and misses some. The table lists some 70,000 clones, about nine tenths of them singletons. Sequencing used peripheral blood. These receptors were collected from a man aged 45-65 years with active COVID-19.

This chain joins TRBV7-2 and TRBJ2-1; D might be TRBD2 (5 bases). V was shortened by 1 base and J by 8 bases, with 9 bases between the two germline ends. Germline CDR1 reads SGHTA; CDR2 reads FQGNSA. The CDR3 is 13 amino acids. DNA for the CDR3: TGTGCCAGCAGCTTAGGAGGGATGGATGAGCAGTTCTTC. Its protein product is CASSLGGMDEQFF.

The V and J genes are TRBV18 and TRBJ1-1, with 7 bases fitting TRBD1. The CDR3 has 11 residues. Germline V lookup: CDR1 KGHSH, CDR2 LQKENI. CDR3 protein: CATQGDTEAFF. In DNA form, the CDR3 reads TGTGCTACGCAGGGGGACACTGAAGCTTTCTTT.

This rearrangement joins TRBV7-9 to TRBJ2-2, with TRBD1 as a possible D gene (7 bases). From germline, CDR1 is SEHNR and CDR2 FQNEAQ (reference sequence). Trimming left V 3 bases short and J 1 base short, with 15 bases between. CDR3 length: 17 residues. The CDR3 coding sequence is TGTGCCAGCAGCTTGGGACAGTACGGGGGGAACACCGGGGAGCTGTTTTTT. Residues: CASSLGQYGGNTGELFF.

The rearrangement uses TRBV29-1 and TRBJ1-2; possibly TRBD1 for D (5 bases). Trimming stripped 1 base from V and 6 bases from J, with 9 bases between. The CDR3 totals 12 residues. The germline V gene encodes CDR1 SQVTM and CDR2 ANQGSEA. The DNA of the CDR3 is TGCAGCGTTGAAGGTCAGGGCAATGGCTACACCTTC. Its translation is CSVEGQGNGYTF.

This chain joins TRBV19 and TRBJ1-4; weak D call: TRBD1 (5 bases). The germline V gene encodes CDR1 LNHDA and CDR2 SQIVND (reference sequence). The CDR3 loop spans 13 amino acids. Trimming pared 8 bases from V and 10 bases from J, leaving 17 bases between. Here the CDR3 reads CASAGRLGGKLFF. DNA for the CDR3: TGTGCCAGTGCTGGCCGTCTGGGGGGAAAACTGTTTTTT.

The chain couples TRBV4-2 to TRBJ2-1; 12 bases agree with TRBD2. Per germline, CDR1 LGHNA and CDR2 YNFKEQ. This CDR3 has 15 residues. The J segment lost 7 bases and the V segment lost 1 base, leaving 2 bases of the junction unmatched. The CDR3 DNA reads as TGTGCCAGCAGCCAAGCCGGACTAGCGGGGAATGAGCAGTTCTTC. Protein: CASSQAGLAGNEQFF.

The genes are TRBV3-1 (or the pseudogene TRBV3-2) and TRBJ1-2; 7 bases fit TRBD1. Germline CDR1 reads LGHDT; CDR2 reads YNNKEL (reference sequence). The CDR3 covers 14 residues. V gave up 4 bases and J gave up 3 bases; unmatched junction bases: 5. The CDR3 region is CASSPGQTYYGYTF. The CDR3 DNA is TGTGCCAGCAGCCCGGGACAGACATACTATGGCTACACCTTC.

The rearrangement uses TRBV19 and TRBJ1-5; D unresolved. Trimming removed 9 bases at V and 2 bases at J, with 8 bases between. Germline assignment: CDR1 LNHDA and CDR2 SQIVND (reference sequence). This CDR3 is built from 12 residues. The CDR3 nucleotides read TGTGCCAGCGGCCGGGGCAATCAGCCCCAGCATTTT. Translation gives CASGRGNQPQHF. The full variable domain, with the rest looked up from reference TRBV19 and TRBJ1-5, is DGGITQSPKYLFRKEGQNVTLSCEQNLNHDAMYWYRQDPGQGLRLIYYSQIVNDFQKGDIAEGYSVSREKKESFPLTVTSAQKNPTAFYLCASGRGNQPQHFGDGTRLSIL.

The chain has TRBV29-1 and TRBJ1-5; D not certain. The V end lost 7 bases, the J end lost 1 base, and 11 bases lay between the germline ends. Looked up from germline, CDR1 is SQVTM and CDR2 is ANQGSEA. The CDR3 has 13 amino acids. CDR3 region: CSGADGSNQPQHF. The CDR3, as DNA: TGCAGCGGAGCGGATGGGAGCAATCAGCCCCAGCATTTT.

CDR3 DNA sequence: TGCGCCAGCAGCCGGGGACAGGGGAGCCCCTACGAGCAGTACTTC. It yields the protein CASSRGQGSPYEQYF. The J gene is TRBJ2-7, the V gene TRBV4-1, with 10 bases that match TRBD1. Germline V gene data show CDR1 as MGHRA and CDR2 as YSYEKL. The CDR3 is 15 amino acids. V was clipped by 4 bases and J by 2 bases; unmatched bases: 5.

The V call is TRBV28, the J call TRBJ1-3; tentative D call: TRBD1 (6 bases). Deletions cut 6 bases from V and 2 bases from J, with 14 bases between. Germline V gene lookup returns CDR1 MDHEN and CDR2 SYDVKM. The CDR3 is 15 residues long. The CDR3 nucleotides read TGTGCCAGCAGCACACAGAGGACAGCTGGAAACACCATATATTTT. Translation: CASSTQRTAGNTIYF.

Here the CDR3 DNA reads TGTGCCTGGAGTAAGTCAGGGTGGAATTCACCCCTCCACTTT. Protein: CAWSKSGWNSPLHF. This sequence joins TRBV30 and TRBJ1-6, with D perhaps TRBD1 (5 bases). Germline V gene data show CDR1 as GTSNPN and CDR2 as SVGIG (reference sequence). V lost 2 bases to trimming and J lost 7 bases, with 12 bases between them. CDR3 length equals 14 residues. The full variable domain, its missing parts supplied by reference TRBV30 and TRBJ1-6, is SQTIHQWPATLVQPVGSPLSLECTVEGTSNPNLYWYRQAAGRGLQLLFYSVGIGQISSEVPQNLSASRPQDRQFILSSKKLLLSDSGFYLCAWSKSGWNSPLHFGNGTRLTVT.

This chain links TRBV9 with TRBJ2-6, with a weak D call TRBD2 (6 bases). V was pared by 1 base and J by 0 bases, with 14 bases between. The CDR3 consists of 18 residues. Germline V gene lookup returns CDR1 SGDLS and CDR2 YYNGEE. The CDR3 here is CASSVLPGTLSGANVLTF. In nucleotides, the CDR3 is TGTGCCAGCAGCGTACTCCCAGGGACTCTCTCTGGGGCCAACGTCCTGACTTTC.

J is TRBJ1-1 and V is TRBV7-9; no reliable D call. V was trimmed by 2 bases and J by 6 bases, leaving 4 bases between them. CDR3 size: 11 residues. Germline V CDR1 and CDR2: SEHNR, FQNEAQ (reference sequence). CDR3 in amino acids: CASSLSAEAFF. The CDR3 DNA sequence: TGTGCCAGCAGCTTATCGGCTGAAGCTTTCTTT. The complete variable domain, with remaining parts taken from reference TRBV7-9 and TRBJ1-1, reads DTGVSQNPRHKITKRGQNVTFRCDPISEHNRLYWYRQTLGQGPEFLTYFQNEAQLEKSRLLSDRFSAERPKGSFSTLEIQRTEQGDSAMYLCASSLSAEAFFGQGTRLTVV.

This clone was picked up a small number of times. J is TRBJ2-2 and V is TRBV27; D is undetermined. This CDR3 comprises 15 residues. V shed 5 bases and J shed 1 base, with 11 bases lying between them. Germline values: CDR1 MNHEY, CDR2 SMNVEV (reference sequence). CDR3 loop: CASSPRGGNTGELFF. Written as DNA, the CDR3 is TGTGCCAGCAGTCCACGAGGCGGGAACACCGGGGAGCTGTTTTTT.

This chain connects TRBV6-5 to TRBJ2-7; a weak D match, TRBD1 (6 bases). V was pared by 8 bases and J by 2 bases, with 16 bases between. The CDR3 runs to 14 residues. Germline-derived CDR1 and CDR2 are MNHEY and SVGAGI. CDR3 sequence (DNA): TGTGCCAGCGGCAGGGGACGTGGGGCCTACGAGCAGTACTTC. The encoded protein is CASGRGRGAYEQYF.

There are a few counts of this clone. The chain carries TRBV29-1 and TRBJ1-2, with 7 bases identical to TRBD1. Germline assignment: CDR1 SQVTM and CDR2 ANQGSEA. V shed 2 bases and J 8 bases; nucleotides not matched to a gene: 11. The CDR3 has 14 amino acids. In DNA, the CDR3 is TGCAGCGTTGAAAGCCCGGGACAGCGTGGAGGCTACACCTTC. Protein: CSVESPGQRGGYTF. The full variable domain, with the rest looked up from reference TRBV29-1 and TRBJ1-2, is SAVISQKPSRDICQRGTSLTIQCQVDSQVTMMFWYRQQPGQSLTLIATANQGSEATYESGFVIDKFPISRPNLTFSTLTVSNMSPEDSSIYLCSVESPGQRGGYTFGSGTRLTVV.

Here the CDR3 DNA reads TGTGCCAGCAGCGAGCCGGGACAGGGTCGAGAAAAACTGTTTTTT. The encoded protein is CASSEPGQGREKLFF. This chain joins TRBV27 and TRBJ1-4, with 9 bases that match TRBD1. This CDR3 contains 15 residues. Trimming removed 6 bases from V and 8 bases from J; junction bases left unmatched: 10. Germline assignment: CDR1 MNHEY and CDR2 SMNVEV (reference sequence).

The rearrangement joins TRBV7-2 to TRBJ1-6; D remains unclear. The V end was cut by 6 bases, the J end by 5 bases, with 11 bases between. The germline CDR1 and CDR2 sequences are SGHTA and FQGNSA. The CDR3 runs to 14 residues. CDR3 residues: CASRRRRDNSPLHF. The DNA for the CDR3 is TGTGCCAGCAGGAGACGGAGGGATAATTCACCCCTCCACTTT.

The CDR3 protein is CASSRDREGNYGYTF. In DNA form, the CDR3 reads TGTGCCAGCTCACGAGACAGGGAAGGGAACTATGGCTACACCTTC. The rearrangement links TRBV18 to TRBJ1-2; 7 positions match TRBD1. The ends lost 4 bases at V and 2 bases at J; junction bases unmatched: 7. The CDR3 contains 15 residues. Per germline, CDR1 KGHSH and CDR2 LQKENI.

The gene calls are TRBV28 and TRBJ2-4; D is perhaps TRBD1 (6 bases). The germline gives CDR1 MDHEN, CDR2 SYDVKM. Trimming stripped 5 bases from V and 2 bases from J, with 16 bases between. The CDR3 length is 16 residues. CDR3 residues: CASSPPQGDPKNIQYF. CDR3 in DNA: TGTGCCAGCAGTCCGCCACAGGGAGACCCCAAAAACATTCAGTACTTC.